The next 10 T cell receptor beta chains were all read from a single sample in a study of neoadjuvant nivolumab and ipilimumab in lung cancer. Produced via immunoSEQ multiplex PCR; TCRdb's table is partial and in-frame only. The data show 7,000 to 8,500 clones, approximately 85% seen once. The sequences come from tumor tissue, collected after neoadjuvant nivolumab, alone or with ipilimumab, at or shortly before surgery. The receptors come from an adult with non-small cell lung cancer.

The chain recombines TRBV30 with TRBJ1-1; the D gene is possibly TRBD1 (5 bases). The CDR3 spans 17 residues. Looked up from germline, CDR1 is GTSNPN and CDR2 is SVGIG (reference sequence). Deletions cut 2 bases from V and 3 bases from J, with 22 bases between. In DNA form, the CDR3 reads TGTGCCTGGAGTTCTCCATTGGGACTCGTTTTTTACACTGAAGCTTTCTTT. This encodes CAWSSPLGLVFYTEAFF.

The J gene is TRBJ1-6, the V gene TRBV11-2; D is undetermined. V lost 5 bases to trimming and J lost 4 bases, with 12 bases between them. This CDR3 is 15 amino acids long. CDR1 is SGHAT and CDR2 is FQNNGV in the germline V gene. CDR3 sequence reads: CASSPGQRYNSPLHF. The CDR3 DNA follows: TGTGCCAGCAGCCCCGGGCAGAGATATAATTCACCCCTCCACTTT.

This clone appeared once. V is TRBV29-1 and J is TRBJ1-1; D may be TRBD1 (6 bases). The CDR3 extends over 13 amino acids. Between the trimmed V and J ends, which lost 4 bases and 1 base, there was a span of 10 bases. CDR1 and CDR2 (germline): SQVTM, ANQGSEA. The CDR3 DNA sequence: TGCAGCGTTGCGCAACAGGGGAACACTGAAGCTTTCTTT. The encoded protein is CSVAQQGNTEAFF.

The chain has TRBV7-2 and TRBJ2-1, with unresolved D. Germline V gene data show CDR1 as SGHTA and CDR2 as FQGNSA. The CDR3 loop spans 14 amino acids. The V gene lost 5 bases and the J gene lost 6 bases, with 14 bases spanning the gap. In DNA form, the CDR3 reads TGTGCCAGCAGCGTCCCCCTCAAAGGCAATGAGCAGTTCTTC. This codes for CASSVPLKGNEQFF.

The chain joins TRBV11-2 to TRBJ2-7, with D tentatively TRBD2 (5 bases). V was shortened by 0 bases and J by 9 bases, with 9 bases between the two germline ends. The CDR3 totals 12 residues. Per germline, CDR1 SGHAT and CDR2 FQNNGV. This CDR3 is CASSLDRGRQYF. In DNA, the CDR3 is TGTGCCAGCAGCTTAGATCGAGGGCGGCAGTACTTC.

The chain uses TRBV6-5 and TRBJ2-2; 8 bases match TRBD1. CDR3 size: 15 residues. The V gene's germline CDR1 is MNHEY and CDR2 SVGAGI. Trimming took 5 bases from V and 6 from J; bases not matched to a gene: 8. The CDR3 nucleotides read TGTGCCAGCAGTCGCGGACAGGGCTTCGCCGGGGAGCTGTTTTTT. Residues: CASSRGQGFAGELFF.

The rearrangement joins TRBV5-1 to TRBJ2-7, with TRBD1 as a possible D gene (5 bases). The V gene lost 2 bases and the J gene lost 3 bases, with 21 bases spanning the gap. Germline-derived CDR1 and CDR2 are SGHRS and YFSETQ. This CDR3 comprises 17 residues. CDR3 DNA sequence: TGCGCCAGCAGCTTTATTCAGGGTACCGGAGCACACTACGAGCAGTACTTC. Its protein product is CASSFIQGTGAHYEQYF.

The CDR3 DNA reads TGTGCCAGCAGCTTGTGGCAGAACTATGGCTACACCTTC. Translation: CASSLWQNYGYTF. The chain recombines TRBV5-4 with TRBJ1-2; D gene unclear. The CDR3 extends over 13 amino acids. Trimming removed 1 base from V and 2 bases from J, with 6 bases in between. From germline, CDR1 is SGHNT and CDR2 YYREEE (reference sequence).

CDR3 loop: CASSQEGIRGSNYGYTF. CDR3 DNA sequence: TGCGCCAGCAGCCAAGAAGGCATCAGGGGATCGAACTATGGCTACACCTTC. The chain joins TRBV4-1 to TRBJ1-2; D is possibly TRBD1 (6 bases). Trimming left V 0 bases short and J 2 bases short, with 16 bases between. The CDR3 extends over 17 amino acids. Germline V lookup: CDR1 MGHRA, CDR2 YSYEKL.

The rearrangement uses TRBV11-2 and TRBJ2-5; TRBD1 or TRBD2 may be the D gene (5 bases each). Deletions cut 1 base from V and 4 bases from J, with 16 bases between. CDR1 is SGHAT and CDR2 is FQNNGV in the germline V gene. This CDR3 spans 16 amino acids. For the CDR3, the DNA is TGTGCCAGCAGCTTAGGTCTGCGGCGAGGGGTAGAGACCCAGTACTTC. As protein: CASSLGLRRGVETQYF.